Following are 5 T cell receptor beta chains from one sample sequenced in a study of blood T cell repertoires in COVID-19. TCRdb's copy holds only in-frame clones and misses some; the assay was immunoSEQ multiplex PCR. The sample holds roughly 310,000 clones, 70% to 90% seen once. The sample comprised peripheral blood. Receptors were obtained from a woman in her fifties or sixties with active or convalescent COVID-19.

This clone came up once. J is TRBJ1-5 and V is TRBV19, with 9 bases fitting TRBD1. Trimming removed 3 bases from V and 5 bases from J; junction bases left unmatched: 5. Germline V gives CDR1 LNHDA, CDR2 SQIVND (reference sequence). The length of the CDR3 is 15 residues. The CDR3 sequence is CASSIGQGIDQPQHF. The CDR3 DNA is TGTGCCAGTAGTATCGGACAGGGGATCGATCAGCCCCAGCATTTT. Full variable domain (outside the CDR3, taken from reference TRBV19 and TRBJ1-5): DGGITQSPKYLFRKEGQNVTLSCEQNLNHDAMYWYRQDPGQGLRLIYYSQIVNDFQKGDIAEGYSVSREKKESFPLTVTSAQKNPTAFYLCASSIGQGIDQPQHFGDGTRLSIL.

The genes are TRBV5-1 and TRBJ1-1, with 9 bases matching TRBD1. Losses at the gene ends were 0 bases for V and 6 bases for J; bases not matched to a gene: 6. CDR3 length: 15 residues. The germline gives CDR1 SGHRS, CDR2 YFSETQ. CDR3 sequence reads: CASSLATGGTAEAFF. In DNA, the CDR3 is TGCGCCAGCAGCTTGGCGACAGGGGGAACCGCTGAAGCTTTCTTT.

This rearrangement joins TRBV18 to TRBJ1-1; 9 bases fit TRBD1. Trimming removed 6 bases from V and 6 bases from J; junction bases left unmatched: 11. The CDR3 has 15 amino acids. Germline lookup yields CDR1 KGHSH and CDR2 LQKENI. CDR3 bases: TGTGCCAGCTCGACGGACAGGGGAGGCATCGCTGAAGCTTTCTTT. Translating gives CASSTDRGGIAEAFF.

The rearrangement joins TRBV29-1 to TRBJ1-2; a weak D match, TRBD1 (6 bases). The CDR3 is made up of 14 amino acids. The V gene's germline CDR1 is SQVTM and CDR2 ANQGSEA. Trimming removed 0 bases from V and 9 bases from J, with 17 bases in between. The CDR3 DNA is TGCAGCGTTGAAGAGATTGGCAGGGGTCTTAGCTACACCTTC. Translation: CSVEEIGRGLSYTF.

This chain joins TRBV13 and TRBJ1-1; D gene ambiguous. Germline V CDR1 and CDR2: PRHDT, FYEKMQ (reference sequence). The V end was cut by 7 bases, the J end by 5 bases, with 14 bases between. The CDR3 covers 13 residues. CDR3 in amino acids: CASTGISETEAFF. CDR3 coding DNA: TGTGCCAGCACGGGGATTTCTGAAACTGAAGCTTTCTTT. The full variable domain, in which reference TRBV13 and TRBJ1-1 provide the parts outside the CDR3, is AAGVIQSPRHLIKEKRETATLKCYPIPRHDTVYWYQQGPGQDPQFLISFYEKMQSDKGSIPDRFSAQQFSDYHSELNMSSLELGDSALYFCASTGISETEAFFGQGTRLTVV.